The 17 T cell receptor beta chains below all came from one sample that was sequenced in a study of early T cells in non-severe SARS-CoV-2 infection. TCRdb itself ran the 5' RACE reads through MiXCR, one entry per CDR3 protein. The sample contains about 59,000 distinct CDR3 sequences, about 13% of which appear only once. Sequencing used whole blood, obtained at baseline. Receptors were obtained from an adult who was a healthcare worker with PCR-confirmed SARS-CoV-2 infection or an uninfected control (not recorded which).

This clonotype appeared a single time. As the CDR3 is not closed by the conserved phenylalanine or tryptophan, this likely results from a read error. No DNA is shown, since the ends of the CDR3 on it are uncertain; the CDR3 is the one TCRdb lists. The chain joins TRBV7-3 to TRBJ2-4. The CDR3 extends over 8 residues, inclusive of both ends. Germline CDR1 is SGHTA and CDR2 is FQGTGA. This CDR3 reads CASSSQPY.

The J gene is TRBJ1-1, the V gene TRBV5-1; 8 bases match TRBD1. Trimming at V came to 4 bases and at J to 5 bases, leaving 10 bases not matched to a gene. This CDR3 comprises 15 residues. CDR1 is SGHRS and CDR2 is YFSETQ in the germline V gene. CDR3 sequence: CASSVSGGSRTEAFF. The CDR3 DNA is TGCGCCAGCAGCGTATCAGGGGGCTCGAGGACTGAAGCTTTCTTT.

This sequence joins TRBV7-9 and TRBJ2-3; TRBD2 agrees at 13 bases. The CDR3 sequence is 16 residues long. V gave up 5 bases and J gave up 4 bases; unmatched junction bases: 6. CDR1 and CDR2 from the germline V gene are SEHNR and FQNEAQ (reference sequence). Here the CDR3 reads CASSPGLAGVADTQYF. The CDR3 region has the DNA TGTGCCAGCAGCCCCGGACTAGCGGGAGTGGCAGATACGCAGTATTTT. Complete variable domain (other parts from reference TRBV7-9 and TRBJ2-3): DTGVSQNPRHKITKRGQNVTFRCDPISEHNRLYWYRQTLGQGPEFLTYFQNEAQLEKSRLLSDRFSAERPKGSFSTLEIQRTEQGDSAMYLCASSPGLAGVADTQYFGPGTRLTVL.

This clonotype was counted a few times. Written as DNA, the CDR3 is TGTGCCAGCAGCTTACCTGGGGCCAACGTCCTGACTTTC. Its translation is CASSLPGANVLTF. The chain combines TRBV11-2 with TRBJ2-6; no definite D call. This CDR3 region has 13 residues. Germline CDR1 SGHAT, CDR2 FQNNGV. Deletions cut 2 bases from V and 2 bases from J, with 1 base between.

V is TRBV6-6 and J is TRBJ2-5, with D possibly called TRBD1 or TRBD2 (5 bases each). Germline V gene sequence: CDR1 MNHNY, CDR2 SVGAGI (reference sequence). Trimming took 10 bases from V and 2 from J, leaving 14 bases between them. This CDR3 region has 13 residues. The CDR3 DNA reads TGTGCCATTTCAGGGACGGTACAAGAGACCCAGTACTTC. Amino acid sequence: CAISGTVQETQYF.

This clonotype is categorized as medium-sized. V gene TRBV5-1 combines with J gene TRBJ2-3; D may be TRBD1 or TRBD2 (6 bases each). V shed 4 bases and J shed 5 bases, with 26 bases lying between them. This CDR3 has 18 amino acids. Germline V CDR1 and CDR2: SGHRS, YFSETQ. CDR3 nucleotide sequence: TGCGCCAGCAGCCTGGGGGCGAGTGGGAGGAGCCCCGTAGATACGCAGTATTTT. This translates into CASSLGASGRSPVDTQYF. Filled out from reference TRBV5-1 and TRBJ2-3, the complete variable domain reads KAGVTQTPRYLIKTRGQQVTLSCSPISGHRSVSWYQQTPGQGLQFLFEYFSETQRNKGNFPGRFSGRQFSNSRSEMNVSTLELGDSALYLCASSLGASGRSPVDTQYFGPGTRLTVL.

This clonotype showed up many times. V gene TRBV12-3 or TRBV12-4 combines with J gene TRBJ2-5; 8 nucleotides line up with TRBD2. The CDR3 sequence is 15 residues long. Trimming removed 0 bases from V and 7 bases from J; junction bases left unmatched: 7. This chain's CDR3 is CASSLASGTRGTQYF. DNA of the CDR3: TGTGCCAGCAGTTTAGCGTCGGGGACTAGGGGGACCCAGTACTTC.

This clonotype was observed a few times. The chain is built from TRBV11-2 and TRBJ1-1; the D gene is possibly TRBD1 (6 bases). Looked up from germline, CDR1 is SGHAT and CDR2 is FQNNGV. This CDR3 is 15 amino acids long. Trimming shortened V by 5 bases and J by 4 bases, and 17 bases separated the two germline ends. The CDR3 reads CASSARQAKFTEAFF. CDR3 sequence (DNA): TGTGCCAGCAGCGCCCGACAGGCAAAATTCACTGAAGCTTTCTTT.

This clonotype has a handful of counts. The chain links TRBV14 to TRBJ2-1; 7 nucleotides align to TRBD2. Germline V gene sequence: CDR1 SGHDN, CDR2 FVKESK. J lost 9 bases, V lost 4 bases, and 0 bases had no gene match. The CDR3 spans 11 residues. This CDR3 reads CASSPGGEQFF. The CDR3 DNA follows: TGTGCCAGCAGCCCGGGAGGTGAGCAGTTCTTC.

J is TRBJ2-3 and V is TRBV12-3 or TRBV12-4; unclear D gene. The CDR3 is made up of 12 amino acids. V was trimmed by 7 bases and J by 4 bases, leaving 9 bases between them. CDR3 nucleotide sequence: TGTGCCAGCACTTTCAGGCCAGATACGCAGTATTTT. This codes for CASTFRPDTQYF.

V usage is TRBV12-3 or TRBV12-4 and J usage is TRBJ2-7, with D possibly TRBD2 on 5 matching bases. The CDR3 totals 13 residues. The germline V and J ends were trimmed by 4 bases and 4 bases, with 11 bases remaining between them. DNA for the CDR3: TGTGCCAGCAGTTATTCAGGACTTTACGAGCAGTACTTC. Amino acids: CASSYSGLYEQYF.

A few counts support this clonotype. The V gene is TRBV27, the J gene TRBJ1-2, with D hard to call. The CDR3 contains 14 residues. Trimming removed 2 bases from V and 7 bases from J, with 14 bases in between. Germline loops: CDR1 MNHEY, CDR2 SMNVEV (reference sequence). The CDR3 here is CASSLTRRPSGYTF. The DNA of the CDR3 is TGTGCCAGCAGTTTAACCCGTCGTCCTTCTGGCTACACCTTC.

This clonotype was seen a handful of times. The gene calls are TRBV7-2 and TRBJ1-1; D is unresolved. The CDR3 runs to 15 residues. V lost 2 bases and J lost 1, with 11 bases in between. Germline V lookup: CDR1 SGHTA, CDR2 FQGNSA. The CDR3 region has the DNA TGTGCCAGCAGCTTATCAGCTAACCCGAACACTGAAGCTTTCTTT. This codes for CASSLSANPNTEAFF.

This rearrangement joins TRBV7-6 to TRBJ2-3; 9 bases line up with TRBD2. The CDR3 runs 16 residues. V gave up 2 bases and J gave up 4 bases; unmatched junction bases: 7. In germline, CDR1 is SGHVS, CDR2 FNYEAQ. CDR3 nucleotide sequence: TGTGCCAGCAGCTTAAGAAGCGGGAGGTGGCCAGATACGCAGTATTTT. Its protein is CASSLRSGRWPDTQYF.

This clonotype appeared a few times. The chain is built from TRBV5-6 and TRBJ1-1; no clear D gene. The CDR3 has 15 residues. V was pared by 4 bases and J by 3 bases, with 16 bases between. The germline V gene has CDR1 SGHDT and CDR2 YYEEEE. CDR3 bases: TGTGCCAGCAGCCATTCGAACGGACGCTACACTGAAGCTTTCTTT. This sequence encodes CASSHSNGRYTEAFF.

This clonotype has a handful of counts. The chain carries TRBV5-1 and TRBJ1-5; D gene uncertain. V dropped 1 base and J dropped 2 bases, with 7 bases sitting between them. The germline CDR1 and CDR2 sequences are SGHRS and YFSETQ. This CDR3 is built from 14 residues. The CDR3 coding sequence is TGCGCCAGCAGCTTGTCCGGGGGCAATCAGCCCCAGCATTTT. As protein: CASSLSGGNQPQHF.

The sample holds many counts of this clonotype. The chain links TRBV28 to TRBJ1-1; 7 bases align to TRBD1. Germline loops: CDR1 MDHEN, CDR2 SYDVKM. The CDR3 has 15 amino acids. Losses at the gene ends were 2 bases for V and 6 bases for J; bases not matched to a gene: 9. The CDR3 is CASSLPPRGGPEAFF. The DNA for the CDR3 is TGTGCCAGCAGTTTACCCCCGAGAGGGGGCCCTGAAGCTTTCTTT.